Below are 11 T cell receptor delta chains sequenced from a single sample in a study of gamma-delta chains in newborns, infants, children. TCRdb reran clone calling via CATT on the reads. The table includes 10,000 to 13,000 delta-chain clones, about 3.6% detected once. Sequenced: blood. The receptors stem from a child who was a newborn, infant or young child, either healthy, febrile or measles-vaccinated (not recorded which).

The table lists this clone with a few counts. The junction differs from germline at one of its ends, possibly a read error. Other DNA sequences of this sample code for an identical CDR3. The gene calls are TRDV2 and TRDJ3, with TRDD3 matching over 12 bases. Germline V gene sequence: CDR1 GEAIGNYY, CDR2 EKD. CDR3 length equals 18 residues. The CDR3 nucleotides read TGCGCCTGTGACACTGGGGGATACTACACCTGGGACACCCGACAGATGTTTTTC. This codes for CACDTGGYYTWDTRQMFF.

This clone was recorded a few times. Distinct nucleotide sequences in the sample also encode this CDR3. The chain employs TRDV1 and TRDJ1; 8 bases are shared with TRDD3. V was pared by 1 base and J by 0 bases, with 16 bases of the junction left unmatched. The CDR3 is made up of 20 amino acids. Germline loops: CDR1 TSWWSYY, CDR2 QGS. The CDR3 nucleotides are TGTGCTCTTGGGGAACCAATTCCCCGCTGGGGGAGGTCGTACACCGATAAACTCATCTTT. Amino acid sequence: CALGEPIPRWGRSYTDKLIF.

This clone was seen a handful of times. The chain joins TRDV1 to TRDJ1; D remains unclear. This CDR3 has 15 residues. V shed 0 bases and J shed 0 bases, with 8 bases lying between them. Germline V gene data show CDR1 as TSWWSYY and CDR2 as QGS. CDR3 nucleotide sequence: TGTGCTCTTGGGGAACTCCAAAAGTACACCGATAAACTCATCTTT. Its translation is CALGELQKYTDKLIF.

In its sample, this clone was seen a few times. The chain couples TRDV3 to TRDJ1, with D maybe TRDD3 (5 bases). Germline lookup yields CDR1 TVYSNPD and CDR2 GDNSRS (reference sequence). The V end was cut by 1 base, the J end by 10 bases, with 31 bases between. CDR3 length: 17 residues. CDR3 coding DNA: TGTGCCTTTACAGTACGGACTTTAGACAGATCTCCGTGGGGACTCATCTTT. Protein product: CAFTVRTLDRSPWGLIF.

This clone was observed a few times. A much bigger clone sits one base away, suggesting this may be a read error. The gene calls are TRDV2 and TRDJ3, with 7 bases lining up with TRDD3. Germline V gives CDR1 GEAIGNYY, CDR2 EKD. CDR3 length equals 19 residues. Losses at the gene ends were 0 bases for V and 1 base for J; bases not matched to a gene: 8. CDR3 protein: CACDTAGGPRSWDTRQMFF. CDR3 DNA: TGTGCCTGTGACACCGCTGGGGGGCCTAGATCCTGGGACACCCGACAGATGTTTTTC.

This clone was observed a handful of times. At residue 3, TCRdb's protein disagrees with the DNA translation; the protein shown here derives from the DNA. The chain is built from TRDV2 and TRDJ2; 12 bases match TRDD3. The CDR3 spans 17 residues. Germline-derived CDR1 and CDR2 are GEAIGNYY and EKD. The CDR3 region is CARDTLVLGDTTAQLFF. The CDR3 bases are TGTGCCCGTGACACGTTAGTACTGGGGGATACAACAGCACAACTCTTCTTT.

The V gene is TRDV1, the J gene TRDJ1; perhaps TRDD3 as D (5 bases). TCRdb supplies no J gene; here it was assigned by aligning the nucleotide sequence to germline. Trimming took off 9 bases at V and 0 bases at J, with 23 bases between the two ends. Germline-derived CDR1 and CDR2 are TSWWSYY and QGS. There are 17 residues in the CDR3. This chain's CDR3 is CALNWRLLAEYTDKLIF. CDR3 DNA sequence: TGTGCTCTCAACTGGCGGTTGTTGGCCGAGTACACCGATAAACTCATCTTT.

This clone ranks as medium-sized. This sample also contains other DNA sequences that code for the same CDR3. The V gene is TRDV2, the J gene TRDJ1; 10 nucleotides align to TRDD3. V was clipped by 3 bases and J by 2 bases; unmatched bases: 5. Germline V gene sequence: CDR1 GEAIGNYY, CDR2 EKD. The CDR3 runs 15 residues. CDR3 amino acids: CACDPLLGDTDKLIF. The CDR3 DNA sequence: TGTGCCTGTGACCCCTTACTGGGGGATACCGATAAACTCATCTTT.

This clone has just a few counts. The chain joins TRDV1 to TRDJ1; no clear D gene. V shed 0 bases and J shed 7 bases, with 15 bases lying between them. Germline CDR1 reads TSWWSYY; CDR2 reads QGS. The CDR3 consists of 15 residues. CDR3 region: CALGELLLKRGKLIF. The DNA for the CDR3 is TGTGCTCTTGGGGAACTTCTCCTTAAGCGAGGTAAACTCATCTTT.

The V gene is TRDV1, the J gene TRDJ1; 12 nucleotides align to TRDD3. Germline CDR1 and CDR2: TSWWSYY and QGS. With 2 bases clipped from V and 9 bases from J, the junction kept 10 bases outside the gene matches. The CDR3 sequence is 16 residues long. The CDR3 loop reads CALGEGHWGILKELIF. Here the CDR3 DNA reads TGTGCTCTTGGGGAAGGTCACTGGGGGATACTAAAGGAACTCATCTTT.

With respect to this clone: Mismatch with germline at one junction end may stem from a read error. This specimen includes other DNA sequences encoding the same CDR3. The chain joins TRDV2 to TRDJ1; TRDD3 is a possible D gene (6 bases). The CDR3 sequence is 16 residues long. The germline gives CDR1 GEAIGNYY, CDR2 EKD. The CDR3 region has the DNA TGTGCCTGTGACACCCTGGGGTTCTCGTACACCGATAAACTCATCTTC. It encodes CACDTLGFSYTDKLIF.